This TCR beta chain was sequenced in a study of blood T cell repertoires in COVID-19. Study background: T cells, B-cell-depleted T cells, or PBMCs supplied cDNA or gDNA.

Seattle patients were enrolled during active infection and followed longitudinally. Between the trimmed V and J ends, which lost 4 bases and 5 bases, there was a span of 14 bases. The V gene's germline CDR1 is LGHNA and CDR2 YNFKEQ. This CDR3 spans 14 amino acids. In the authors' methods: Amplifying reference gene primers gave estimates of nucleated cell counts. Clones were sequenced by immunoSEQ multiplex PCR, and TCRdb holds only the in-frame ones, with some missing. From that table come the V and J calls and clone size; the DNA was used to work out D and trimming. The sample records under 250,000 clones, 65% to 90% being singletons.

The clonotype was recovered from a woman between 65 and 79 years old with COVID-19, enrolled during active disease. The source material was peripheral blood. The V and J genes are TRBV4-2 and TRBJ1-2; D may be TRBD1 (6 bases). The CDR3: CASSPAGVQYGYTF. The CDR3 DNA reads TGTGCCAGCAGCCCGGCAGGGGTGCAGTATGGCTACACCTTC.